Presented here are 13 T cell receptor beta chains from one specimen sequenced in a study of OX40 agonist ivuxolimab in advanced cancers. Profiling relied on immunoSEQ multiplex PCR, and the TCRdb table lists in-frame clones only, not all of them. The sample has 60,000 to 85,000 clones, approximately 84% seen once. The source material was CD4+ or CD8+ T cells sorted from blood, sampled in a trial of the OX40 agonist ivuxolimab. The receptors were sampled from an adult with an advanced solid tumor such as melanoma, head and neck, liver or kidney cancer.

V usage is TRBV5-1 and J usage is TRBJ1-5, with D possibly TRBD1 on 5 matching bases. Germline V gene lookup returns CDR1 SGHRS and CDR2 YFSETQ. Trimming pared 5 bases from V and 4 bases from J, leaving 16 bases between. This CDR3 contains 15 residues. The CDR3 sequence is CASSLSGISNQPQHF. The CDR3 DNA reads TGCGCCAGCAGTCTATCAGGGATTAGTAATCAGCCCCAGCATTTT.

The chain carries TRBV28 and TRBJ2-6, with D perhaps assigned TRBD1 or TRBD2 (6 bases each). The CDR3 extends over 16 amino acids. CDR1 and CDR2 (germline): MDHEN, SYDVKM. The V end was cut by 3 bases, the J end by 4 bases, with 13 bases between. CDR3 loop: CASSFRGRLGANVLTF. The CDR3 nucleotides read TGTGCCAGCAGTTTCCGGGGGCGTTTAGGGGCCAACGTCCTGACTTTC.

The chain recombines TRBV2 with TRBJ2-5; 7 bases match TRBD2. Germline V gene sequence: CDR1 SNHLY, CDR2 FYNNEI. This CDR3 comprises 17 residues. The trim removed 0 bases at V and 5 bases at J, leaving 12 bases unmatched. The CDR3 is CASSEAGGSRYRETQYF. CDR3 sequence (DNA): TGTGCCAGCAGTGAAGCGGGGGGGTCTCGGTACAGGGAGACCCAGTACTTC.

The chain joins TRBV28 to TRBJ2-1, with 15 bases identical to TRBD2. Germline values: CDR1 MDHEN, CDR2 SYDVKM. The CDR3 is 17 residues long. The V segment lost 6 bases and the J segment 4 bases; nucleotides outside the gene matches: 7. This CDR3 reads CASRTGTSGRSYNEQFF. The CDR3 DNA sequence: TGTGCCAGCAGGACAGGGACTAGCGGGAGGAGTTACAATGAGCAGTTCTTC.

The CDR3 DNA reads as TGTGCCAGTAGTATTAATGAGGGGGCCAGGCAGCCCCAGCATTTT. Its protein product is CASSINEGARQPQHF. The chain joins TRBV19 to TRBJ1-5; TRBD1 aligns across 7 bases. V shed 3 bases and J 7 bases; nucleotides not matched to a gene: 9. The CDR3 extends over 15 amino acids. From germline, CDR1 is LNHDA and CDR2 SQIVND (reference sequence).

The genes are TRBV11-2 and TRBJ2-2; 7 nucleotides align to TRBD1. Trimming cost V 5 bases and J 2 bases; bases outside gene matches: 5. CDR1 is SGHAT, CDR2 FQNNGV, per germline. The CDR3 totals 15 residues. In DNA form, the CDR3 reads TGTGCCAGCAGCCGGGACAGACCCAACACCGGGGAGCTGTTTTTT. Protein: CASSRDRPNTGELFF.

J is TRBJ1-2 and V is TRBV6-5; D might be TRBD1 (6 bases). CDR1 and CDR2 (germline): MNHEY, SVGAGI. There are 14 residues in the CDR3. The germline V and J ends were trimmed by 6 bases and 8 bases, with 19 bases remaining between them. The CDR3 spells CASSQDSLRRGYTF. CDR3 nucleotide sequence: TGTGCCAGCAGCCAGGACAGTCTACGTCGAGGCTACACCTTC.

This chain uses TRBV9 with TRBJ1-1; D may be TRBD1 (5 bases). The length of the CDR3 is 15 residues. The germline V gene has CDR1 SGDLS and CDR2 YYNGEE. V was cut by 2 bases and J by 7 bases, with 18 bases left in between. Here the CDR3 DNA reads TGTGCCAGCAGCGTTACTGGGGACGATAGAGGTGAAGCTTTCTTT. Translating gives CASSVTGDDRGEAFF.

This chain joins TRBV5-6 and TRBJ1-2; D ambiguous. This CDR3 has 12 amino acids. Germline CDR1 and CDR2: SGHDT and YYEEEE. V lost 0 bases to trimming and J lost 6 bases, with 6 bases between them. The CDR3 spells CASSLGQNGYTF. The CDR3 coding sequence is TGTGCCAGCAGCTTGGGGCAGAATGGCTACACCTTC.

This clone was found once. The rearrangement links TRBV7-9 to TRBJ1-6; TRBD1 matches 7 bases. The CDR3 loop spans 14 amino acids. V was pared by 4 bases and J by 6 bases, with 3 bases of the junction left unmatched. CDR1 and CDR2 (germline): SEHNR, FQNEAQ (reference sequence). The CDR3 is CASSSQGGNSPLHF. The CDR3 DNA sequence: TGTGCCAGCAGCTCGCAGGGGGGTAATTCACCCCTCCACTTT.

This clone was found a few times. The V gene is TRBV9, the J gene TRBJ2-7; D is ambiguous. CDR1 and CDR2 (germline): SGDLS, YYNGEE. V dropped 1 base and J dropped 4 bases, with 9 bases sitting between them. This CDR3 has 13 residues. Written as DNA, the CDR3 is TGTGCCAGCAGCGTAAGAACTGATTACGAGCAGTACTTC. It translates to CASSVRTDYEQYF.

The genes are TRBV2 and TRBJ1-5; maybe TRBD1 (5 bases). The germline gives CDR1 SNHLY, CDR2 FYNNEI. Trimming removed 5 bases from V and 3 bases from J, with 14 bases in between. The CDR3 covers 15 residues. CDR3 protein: CASSRDRRVNQPQHF. The CDR3, as DNA: TGTGCCAGCAGTCGGGACCGACGGGTCAATCAGCCCCAGCATTTT.

The rearrangement uses TRBV5-4 and TRBJ2-2; D is perhaps TRBD2 (6 bases). Trimming pared 4 bases from V and 1 base from J, leaving 17 bases between. The CDR3 consists of 17 residues. Per germline, CDR1 SGHNT and CDR2 YYREEE (reference sequence). CDR3 DNA: TGTGCCAGCAGCCCTCCCCCTCGGGGGATGAACACCGGGGAGCTGTTTTTT. Protein: CASSPPPRGMNTGELFF.